The source of this T cell receptor (beta chain) is a study of blood T cell repertoires in COVID-19. Looking at the study overall: PBMCs, B-cell-depleted T cells, or T cells provided the cDNA or gDNA that made up the material.

Germline CDR1 is MRHNA and CDR2 is SNTAGT. V lost 0 bases, J lost 3 bases, and 6 bases lay in between. This CDR3 has 15 amino acids. Data came from immunoSEQ multiplex PCR; TCRdb stores just in-frame clones and leaves some out. The sample carries some 130,000 clones, about four fifths recorded once. The chain employs TRBV6-4 and TRBJ2-6, with D maybe TRBD1 (6 bases). The specimen was PBMCs or T cells enriched from blood (not recorded which). The clonotype was recovered from a man aged 25 to 40 who had recovered from COVID-19. CDR3 coding DNA: TGTGCCAGCAGTGACTCGACAGGTGGGGCCAACGTCCTGACTTTC. This translates into CASSDSTGGANVLTF.